The next 2 T cell receptor beta chains were all read from a single sample in a study of a mutant IDH1 vaccine in newly diagnosed glioma. Noted time point: week 11, during vaccination. In every dose of vaccine, 300 ug of mutant IDH1 20-mer peptide was given alongside topical imiquimod. Their antigens remain unidentified. Libraries were prepared by immunoSEQ multiplex PCR; TCRdb keeps only in-frame clonotypes and omits some of them. The sample has tens of thousands of clones, 79% seen once. This specimen was PBMCs, taken from a glioma patient whose treatment included an IDH1 peptide vaccine. The receptors shown here come from a middle-aged man with glioma.

The chain joins TRBV28 to TRBJ1-5; D ambiguous. The ends were cut back, 6 bases at V and 3 bases at J, with 9 bases in the middle. CDR1 and CDR2 from the germline V gene are MDHEN and SYDVKM. The CDR3 extends over 13 amino acids. The DNA of the CDR3 is TGTGCCAGCAGACCAAGGGACAATCAGCCCCAGCATTTT. This encodes CASRPRDNQPQHF.

The V gene is TRBV11-2, the J gene TRBJ2-5, with 10 bases lining up with TRBD2. V trimming: 4 bases; J trimming: 5 bases; junction bases outside the gene matches: 7. The CDR3 runs 15 residues. Germline V CDR1 and CDR2: SGHAT, FQNNGV. CDR3 coding DNA: TGTGCCAGCAGCTCTAGCGGGAGAGGATGGGAGACCCAGTACTTC. Amino acids: CASSSSGRGWETQYF.